The 27 T cell receptor beta chains listed next were all sequenced from one sample in a study of shared clonotypes between healthy human individuals (dated by TCRdb to the early 2020s). Library generation was performed with the immunoSEQ multiplex PCR assay. This is the immuneACCESS table as TCRdb keeps it, with only in-frame sequences that have V and J called. A part of the clones is gone; compared with another copy, unresolved V genes explain less than half, and the rest is unexplained. The sample table lists hundreds of thousands of clones, 70% to 80% of them with a count of one. The biggest ten clones account for 9.5% to 15% of the sample. Sequences were obtained from PBMCs. The origin of the receptors is a woman between 40 and 55 years old in good health. Some clones in this sample may be carry-over from other donors' samples.

The rearrangement joins TRBV4-1 to TRBJ2-1; 10 bases match TRBD2. Losses at the gene ends were 2 bases for V and 6 bases for J; bases not matched to a gene: 4. The CDR3 contains 15 residues. CDR1 and CDR2 from the germline V gene are MGHRA and YSYEKL. CDR3 loop: CASSQMGLALNEQFF. CDR3 DNA sequence: TGCGCCAGCAGCCAAATGGGACTAGCGCTCAATGAGCAGTTCTTC.

Concerning this clone: Relative to the germline gene, one junction end is altered; a read error may explain this. The chain couples TRBV4-2 to TRBJ2-2; weak D call: TRBD2 (5 bases). Germline V gene sequence: CDR1 LGHNA, CDR2 YNFKEQ. This CDR3 spans 12 amino acids. The DNA for the CDR3 is TGTGCCAGCAGCCAGAGGACCGGGGAGCCGTTTTTT. Residues: CASSQRTGEPFF.

V is TRBV7-9 and J is TRBJ2-1; TRBD2 agrees at 12 bases. This CDR3 comprises 14 residues. Trimming cost V 7 bases and J 8 bases; bases outside gene matches: 6. Germline CDR1 and CDR2: SEHNR and FQNEAQ (reference sequence). The CDR3 loop is CASNSGLAGHEQFF. For the CDR3, the DNA is TGTGCCAGCAACTCGGGACTAGCGGGCCATGAGCAGTTCTTC.

The chain combines TRBV30 with TRBJ1-2; 10 positions match TRBD1. The CDR3 length is 14 residues. With 4 bases clipped from V and 5 bases from J, the junction kept 7 bases outside the gene matches. CDR1 is GTSNPN and CDR2 is SVGIG in the germline V gene (reference sequence). CDR3: CAWTRDRGVYGYTF. CDR3 in DNA: TGTGCCTGGACCAGGGACAGGGGCGTTTATGGCTACACCTTC.

The chain recombines TRBV28 with TRBJ1-4; 7 bases line up with TRBD1. The CDR3 is made up of 15 amino acids. The junction had 3 bases not matched to a gene; V was cut back by 3 bases and J by 2 bases. Germline V lookup: CDR1 MDHEN, CDR2 SYDVKM. Written as DNA, the CDR3 is TGTGCCAGCAGTTTTAGGGGGCGGACTAATGAAAAACTGTTTTTT. The encoded protein is CASSFRGRTNEKLFF. The entire variable domain, with the rest obtained from reference TRBV28 and TRBJ1-4, is as follows: DVKVTQSSRYLVKRTGEKVFLECVQDMDHENMFWYRQDPGLGLRLIYFSYDVKMKEKGDIPEGYSVSREKKERFSLILESASTNQTSMYLCASSFRGRTNEKLFFGSGTQLSVL.

This clone was detected only a few times. The identical CDR3 is also encoded by other nucleotide sequences in the sample. The chain is built from TRBV11-2 and TRBJ1-1; possible D gene TRBD1, 5 bases. The germline V and J ends were trimmed by 0 bases and 0 bases, with 11 bases remaining between them. This CDR3 spans 16 amino acids. Germline CDR1 is SGHAT and CDR2 is FQNNGV. Here the CDR3 reads CASSLELAGLNTEAFF. The CDR3, as DNA: TGTGCCAGCAGCTTAGAACTTGCAGGGCTGAACACTGAAGCTTTCTTT.

This clone was counted only a few times. This sequence joins TRBV7-6 and TRBJ2-5, with 8 nucleotides matching TRBD1. The germline gives CDR1 SGHVS, CDR2 FNYEAQ. Trimming at V came to 0 bases and at J to 5 bases, leaving 8 bases not matched to a gene. CDR3 size: 16 residues. The DNA for the CDR3 is TGTGCCAGCAGCTTAGCGGGCCAGGGGGCCGGGGAGACCCAGTACTTC. This sequence encodes CASSLAGQGAGETQYF.

This sequence joins TRBV6-1 and TRBJ1-2, with 8 nucleotides matching TRBD1. The CDR3 totals 14 residues. V gave up 6 bases and J gave up 3 bases; unmatched junction bases: 6. In germline, CDR1 is MNHNS, CDR2 SASEGT. The CDR3 nucleotides are TGTGCCAGCAGCAGGCAGGGGGCTGACTATGGCTACACCTTC. It is translated as CASSRQGADYGYTF.

A few counts support this clone. This chain uses TRBV19 with TRBJ1-1; no clear D. Between the trimmed V and J ends, which lost 3 bases and 0 bases, there was a span of 8 bases. Germline V CDR1 and CDR2: LNHDA, SQIVND (reference sequence). This CDR3 region has 14 residues. The CDR3 nucleotides are TGTGCCAGTAGTATGGTACCCGTGAACACTGAAGCTTTCTTT. Translated, it gives CASSMVPVNTEAFF.

This clone was recorded at least ten times. A clone one base away is much larger, so this may be a read error. This same CDR3 is encoded by further DNA sequences in the sample. The rearrangement uses TRBV6-6 and TRBJ1-5; D call uncertain. This CDR3 has 11 residues. Germline CDR1 and CDR2: MNHNY and SVGAGI (reference sequence). The CDR3 is CASSSEQPQHF. CDR3 nucleotide sequence: TGCGCCAGCAGTTCGGAGCAGCCCCAGCATTTT.

The chain carries TRBV18 and TRBJ1-2; TRBD1 matches 8 bases. This CDR3 is 16 amino acids long. The ends lost 5 bases at V and 7 bases at J; junction bases unmatched: 15. Per the germline V gene, CDR1 is KGHSH and CDR2 is LQKENI. The CDR3 DNA reads TGTGCCAGCTCAACCCCGGGCGGCAGGGGGCAAGTTGGCTACACCTTC. Translation gives CASSTPGGRGQVGYTF.

The chain couples TRBV6-1 to TRBJ1-4, with TRBD1 matching over 7 bases. The germline V gene has CDR1 MNHNS and CDR2 SASEGT. The CDR3 runs 14 residues. V shed 2 bases, J shed 7 bases, and the junction held 4 bases outside the gene matches. The CDR3 coding sequence is TGTGCCAGCAGTGAATGGGAGGGGGCTGAAAAACTGTTTTTT. Encoded protein: CASSEWEGAEKLFF.

The V and J genes are TRBV11-3 and TRBJ2-5; 7 nucleotides match TRBD2. The end of the DNA is better explained by TRBJ2-7, so the J call may be wrong. This CDR3 is 20 amino acids long. Germline assignment: CDR1 SGHNT and CDR2 YENEEA. The CDR3 coding sequence is TGTGCCAGCAGCTTAGGAAGCAGCGGCCCGGGGGGATGGGTCCGCTACGAGCAGTACTTC. This translates into CASSLGSSGPGGWVRYEQYF.

This clone was picked up one time. The rearrangement joins TRBV10-3 to TRBJ1-2, with D possibly matching TRBD1 (5 bases). The length of the CDR3 is 13 residues. Trimming removed 7 bases from V and 4 bases from J, with 13 bases in between. From germline, CDR1 is ENHRY and CDR2 SYGVKD. For the CDR3, the DNA is TGTGCCATCACCACTGACAGTACCTATGGCTACACCTTC. It codes for CAITTDSTYGYTF.

As for this clone: One base separates it from a far larger clone, so it is likely a read error. The genes are TRBV30 and TRBJ1-3; D unresolved. The CDR3 consists of 17 residues. V was shortened by 0 bases and J by 0 bases, with 15 bases between the two germline ends. Germline loops: CDR1 GTSNPN, CDR2 SVGIG (reference sequence). The CDR3 is CAWSVRDRYISGNTIYF. CDR3 bases: TGTGCCTGGAGTGTTAGGGATCGGTATATCTCTGGAAACACCATATATTTT.

This sequence joins TRBV5-1 and TRBJ2-5, with D perhaps TRBD1 (5 bases). V gave up 0 bases and J gave up 5 bases, with 8 bases separating them. The CDR3 sequence is 13 residues long. Germline V gene lookup returns CDR1 SGHRS and CDR2 YFSETQ. CDR3 nucleotide sequence: TGCGCCAGCAGCTTGGCAGGGATGGAGACCCAGTACTTC. Encoded protein: CASSLAGMETQYF.

This clone was seen many times. The V call is TRBV19, the J call TRBJ2-4; TRBD2 aligns across 11 bases. CDR3 length: 17 residues. V lost 5 bases and J lost 2; bases outside the gene matches: 8. Germline CDR1 and CDR2: LNHDA and SQIVND (reference sequence). CDR3 residues: CASSLLAGVKSKNIQYF. CDR3 bases: TGTGCCAGTAGTTTACTAGCGGGAGTGAAGTCCAAAAACATTCAGTACTTC.

The chain couples TRBV6-5 to TRBJ2-3, with no clear D. The germline V gene has CDR1 MNHEY and CDR2 SVGAGI. Trimming cost V 6 bases and J 6 bases, with 13 bases left between them. The CDR3 has 13 amino acids. For the CDR3, the DNA is TGTGCCAGCAGAACGAGTGCTACTGATACGCAGTATTTT. Protein product: CASRTSATDTQYF.

There are a few counts of this clone. This chain joins TRBV28 and TRBJ2-7; D not resolved. Germline-derived CDR1 and CDR2 are MDHEN and SYDVKM. CDR3 length: 12 amino acids. V lost 5 bases and J 4 bases, leaving 9 bases between the germline ends. CDR3 loop: CASSKQWYEQYF. For the CDR3, the DNA is TGTGCCAGCAGTAAACAGTGGTACGAGCAGTACTTC.

The rearrangement joins TRBV18 to TRBJ2-1; 13 positions agree with TRBD2. The length of the CDR3 is 17 residues. The germline V gene has CDR1 KGHSH and CDR2 LQKENI. The V gene end was trimmed by 4 bases and the J gene end by 2 bases; junction bases not matched to a gene: 5. CDR3 in DNA: TGTGCCAGCTCACTGGGACTAGCGGGATTAACCTACAATGAGCAGTTCTTC. This sequence encodes CASSLGLAGLTYNEQFF.

In DNA, the CDR3 is TGCAGCGTTGACGGGTACCTCAGCACAGATACGCAGTATTTT. Protein: CSVDGYLSTDTQYF. The gene calls are TRBV29-1 and TRBJ2-3; D not certain. In germline, CDR1 is SQVTM, CDR2 ANQGSEA. The germline V and J ends were trimmed by 3 bases and 0 bases, with 10 bases remaining between them. The CDR3 covers 14 residues.

The chain links TRBV7-8 to TRBJ2-2, with 9 bases fitting TRBD1. CDR1 and CDR2 from the germline V gene are SGHVS and FQNEAQ. J was trimmed by 6 bases and V by 1 base; bases with no gene match: 6. CDR3 size: 16 residues. CDR3 in amino acids: CASSLVGTGIPGELFF. CDR3 sequence (DNA): TGTGCCAGCAGCTTAGTCGGGACAGGGATCCCCGGGGAGCTGTTTTTT. Full variable domain (outside the CDR3, taken from reference TRBV7-8 and TRBJ2-2): GAGVSQSPRYKVAKRGQDVALRCDPISGHVSLFWYQQALGQGPEFLTYFQNEAQLDKSGLPSDRFFAERPEGSVSTLKIQRTQQEDSAVYLCASSLVGTGIPGELFFGEGSRLTVL.

This chain connects TRBV28 to TRBJ1-4; D is unresolved. Trimming removed 5 bases from V and 8 bases from J, with 15 bases in between. The germline CDR1 and CDR2 sequences are MDHEN and SYDVKM. The CDR3 contains 14 residues. This chain's CDR3 is CASSDAGVREKLFF. For the CDR3, the DNA is TGTGCCAGCAGTGACGCCGGGGTAAGAGAAAAACTGTTTTTT.

V gene TRBV28 combines with J gene TRBJ1-2; D might be TRBD1 (6 bases). The CDR3 sequence is 15 residues long. V was shortened by 5 bases and J by 0 bases, with 13 bases between the two germline ends. Germline CDR1 MDHEN, CDR2 SYDVKM. The DNA of the CDR3 is TGTGCCAGCAGTGTGACAGGCGACTCTAACTATGGCTACACCTTC. Translation gives CASSVTGDSNYGYTF.

The rearrangement uses TRBV7-2 and TRBJ2-5; either TRBD1 or TRBD2 may fit D (5 bases each). The germline gives CDR1 SGHTA, CDR2 FQGNSA. V was pared by 1 base and J by 4 bases, with 16 bases between. The CDR3 consists of 16 residues. For the CDR3, the DNA is TGTGCCAGCAGCTTAGGGATTAGGGGACGGGGAGAGACCCAGTACTTC. Amino acids: CASSLGIRGRGETQYF.

The chain has TRBV28 and TRBJ1-5; D is uncertain. The V gene lost 5 bases and the J gene lost 7 bases, with 9 bases spanning the gap. CDR1 is MDHEN and CDR2 is SYDVKM in the germline V gene. The CDR3 has 12 residues. This CDR3 reads CASSPSGQPQHF. CDR3 coding DNA: TGTGCCAGCAGTCCATCGGGGCAGCCCCAGCATTTT.

The J gene is TRBJ2-2, the V gene TRBV10-3, with a possible D match to TRBD2 (6 bases). Germline assignment: CDR1 ENHRY and CDR2 SYGVKD. V was shortened by 6 bases and J by 3 bases, with 14 bases between the two germline ends. CDR3 length equals 15 residues. The CDR3 spells CAIRDGTPHTGELFF. In DNA, the CDR3 is TGTGCCATCAGGGACGGGACTCCACACACCGGGGAGCTGTTTTTT.